This passage covers 30 T cell receptor beta chains from one sample sequenced in a study of T cell responses to AZD1222 COVID-19 vaccine. Assay: immunoSEQ multiplex PCR; the TCRdb copy retains only in-frame clones and omits some. The sample records roughly 110,000 clones, 80% to 95% being singletons. The specimen comprised peripheral blood, sampled on day 0 of AZD1222 vaccination. The receptors come from an adult in good health.

This rearrangement joins TRBV5-1 to TRBJ2-7; D remains ambiguous. Trimming stripped 0 bases from V and 2 bases from J, with 12 bases between. CDR1 is SGHRS and CDR2 is YFSETQ in the germline V gene. CDR3 size: 15 residues. The CDR3 reads CASSLEVDQPYEQYF. DNA of the CDR3: TGCGCCAGCAGCTTGGAGGTGGACCAGCCCTACGAGCAGTACTTC.

The rearrangement uses TRBV27 and TRBJ1-2; no clear D gene. The CDR3 has 15 residues. Germline V gene data show CDR1 as MNHEY and CDR2 as SMNVEV (reference sequence). The germline V and J ends were trimmed by 5 bases and 1 base, with 14 bases remaining between them. This CDR3 reads CASSPRQDVNYGYTF. CDR3 DNA: TGTGCCAGCAGTCCGCGTCAGGATGTTAACTATGGCTACACCTTC.

The rearrangement links TRBV4-3 to TRBJ2-1; 12 bases are shared with TRBD2. The V gene's germline CDR1 is LGHNA and CDR2 YSLEER. This CDR3 region has 17 residues. Trimming cost V 4 bases and J 6 bases; bases outside gene matches: 10. The CDR3 protein is CASSPKVLAGGRNEQFF. The DNA for the CDR3 is TGCGCCAGCAGCCCGAAGGTCCTAGCGGGGGGGCGCAATGAGCAGTTCTTC.

The rearrangement uses TRBV2 and TRBJ2-7, with 11 bases identical to TRBD2. The J segment lost 6 bases and the V segment lost 6 bases, leaving 13 bases of the junction unmatched. There are 16 residues in the CDR3. Germline V CDR1 and CDR2: SNHLY, FYNNEI. The CDR3 DNA reads as TGTGCCAGCAGGCCAACTAGCGGGGGTAATCTTGGCGAGCAGTACTTC. It is translated as CASRPTSGGNLGEQYF.

CDR3 in amino acids: CASSLGLVRGRKVEAFF. CDR3 nucleotide sequence: TGTGCCAGCAGCTTAGGTTTAGTGAGGGGCCGGAAGGTGGAAGCTTTCTTT. This chain joins TRBV7-2 and TRBJ1-1, with D possibly TRBD1 on 5 matching bases. This CDR3 contains 17 residues. V was trimmed by 1 base and J by 8 bases, leaving 23 bases between them. Germline-derived CDR1 and CDR2 are SGHTA and FQGNSA.

This sequence joins TRBV29-1 and TRBJ1-5, with D perhaps TRBD1 (6 bases). The CDR3 totals 13 residues. Trimming took 6 bases from V and 4 from J, leaving 13 bases between them. From germline, CDR1 is SQVTM and CDR2 ANQGSEA. CDR3 protein: CSVAQGSNQPQHF. As DNA, the CDR3 is TGCAGCGTCGCACAGGGAAGTAATCAGCCCCAGCATTTT.

The chain couples TRBV11-2 to TRBJ2-5; 8 bases match TRBD2. With V trimmed by 8 bases and J by 1 base, 18 bases remained unmatched. This CDR3 has 18 residues. Germline V CDR1 and CDR2: SGHAT, FQNNGV. The CDR3 region is CASGPRGGVFLLQETQYF. The CDR3, as DNA: TGTGCCAGCGGCCCTCGGGGGGGAGTGTTTTTGCTCCAAGAGACCCAGTACTTC.

The chain uses TRBV18 and TRBJ1-4; D is unclear. Trimming removed 4 bases from V and 5 bases from J, with 8 bases in between. The V gene's germline CDR1 is KGHSH and CDR2 LQKENI. The CDR3 is made up of 13 amino acids. The CDR3 sequence is CASSRMLNEKLFF. CDR3 DNA sequence: TGTGCCAGCTCACGAATGCTCAATGAAAAACTGTTTTTT.

V gene TRBV7-9 combines with J gene TRBJ1-1; no reliable D call. Germline V CDR1 and CDR2: SEHNR, FQNEAQ (reference sequence). V lost 4 bases and J 1 base, leaving 7 bases between the germline ends. There are 13 residues in the CDR3. The CDR3 region is CASSSSGNTEAFF. CDR3 sequence (DNA): TGTGCCAGCAGCTCTTCCGGGAACACTGAAGCTTTCTTT.

This sequence joins TRBV4-1 and TRBJ1-2, with D unresolved. The germline V gene encodes CDR1 MGHRA and CDR2 YSYEKL. V lost 0 bases to trimming and J lost 8 bases, with 16 bases between them. This CDR3 spans 15 amino acids. For the CDR3, the DNA is TGCGCCAGCAGCCAAGATCTGGCGAAATCAGGAGGCTACACCTTC. This gives the protein CASSQDLAKSGGYTF.

This clone was seen just once. The rearrangement uses TRBV7-2 and TRBJ2-7; 7 bases line up with TRBD1. Germline V gene data show CDR1 as SGHTA and CDR2 as FQGNSA. The junction had 3 bases not matched to a gene; V was cut back by 5 bases and J by 5 bases. This CDR3 contains 12 residues. CDR3 bases: TGTGCCAGCAGCGTAACAGGGGACGAGCAGTACTTC. Residues: CASSVTGDEQYF.

The genes are TRBV28 and TRBJ1-2; D not certain. The CDR3 is 14 amino acids. V gave up 2 bases and J gave up 2 bases, with 9 bases separating them. Germline-derived CDR1 and CDR2 are MDHEN and SYDVKM. CDR3 loop: CASSLGLTNYGYTF. Written as DNA, the CDR3 is TGTGCCAGCAGTTTAGGCCTGACCAACTATGGCTACACCTTC.

The genes are TRBV18 and TRBJ2-3, with a weak D call TRBD2 (7 bases). There are 18 residues in the CDR3. V was trimmed by 0 bases and J by 5 bases, leaving 21 bases between them. CDR1 is KGHSH and CDR2 is LQKENI in the germline V gene. Here the CDR3 DNA reads TGTGCCAGCTCACCACCGGTTGCGGGGGCCTTGGGAGGAGATACGCAGTATTTT. This gives the protein CASSPPVAGALGGDTQYF. The complete variable domain, with remaining parts taken from reference TRBV18 and TRBJ2-3, reads NAGVMQNPRHLVRRRGQEARLRCSPMKGHSHVYWYRQLPEEGLKFMVYLQKENIIDESGMPKERFSAEFPKEGPSILRIQQVVRGDSAAYFCASSPPVAGALGGDTQYFGPGTRLTVL.

The rearrangement links TRBV7-3 to TRBJ2-1; weak D call: TRBD2 (5 bases). The CDR3 is 14 residues long. Germline V gene data show CDR1 as SGHTA and CDR2 as FQGTGA. Between the trimmed V and J ends, which lost 5 bases and 4 bases, there was a span of 12 bases. The CDR3 sequence: CASSPRADYNEQFF. DNA of the CDR3: TGTGCCAGCAGCCCGCGGGCAGATTACAATGAGCAGTTCTTC.

The chain uses TRBV6-2 or TRBV6-3 and TRBJ2-5, with D tentatively TRBD1 or TRBD2 (6 bases each). Per germline, CDR1 MNHEY and CDR2 SVGEGT. This CDR3 has 16 amino acids. V was pared by 5 bases and J by 5 bases, with 21 bases between. As DNA, the CDR3 is TGTGCCAGCAGTAAGGGAGGACAGCGCCTTCGGGAGACCCAGTACTTC. Translated, it gives CASSKGGQRLRETQYF.

The chain is built from TRBV7-3 and TRBJ2-2, with a weak D call TRBD1 (5 bases). The germline V and J ends were trimmed by 4 bases and 3 bases, with 15 bases remaining between them. CDR1 and CDR2 (germline): SGHTA, FQGTGA. CDR3 length: 16 residues. The CDR3 spells CASSSLQAGDTGELFF. The CDR3 region has the DNA TGTGCCAGCAGCTCCCTACAGGCCGGCGACACCGGGGAGCTGTTTTTT.

The genes are TRBV28 and TRBJ1-5; 11 bases fit TRBD1. Trimming at V came to 6 bases and at J to 1 base, leaving 2 bases not matched to a gene. CDR3 length: 15 residues. The germline V gene encodes CDR1 MDHEN and CDR2 SYDVKM. In DNA form, the CDR3 reads TGTGCCAGCAGGCGGACAGGGGGCAGCAATCAGCCCCAGCATTTT. Amino acid sequence: CASRRTGGSNQPQHF. Drawing the rest from reference TRBV28 and TRBJ1-5, the complete variable domain is DVKVTQSSRYLVKRTGEKVFLECVQDMDHENMFWYRQDPGLGLRLIYFSYDVKMKEKGDIPEGYSVSREKKERFSLILESASTNQTSMYLCASRRTGGSNQPQHFGDGTRLSIL.

This chain uses TRBV18 with TRBJ1-1, with D possibly TRBD1 on 6 matching bases. This CDR3 is 16 amino acids long. The V end lost 3 bases, the J end lost 0 bases, and 14 bases lay between the germline ends. CDR1 KGHSH and CDR2 LQKENI come from the germline V gene. CDR3 DNA: TGTGCCAGCTCACCGCTACCGGGACAACTGAACACTGAAGCTTTCTTT. This gives the protein CASSPLPGQLNTEAFF.

The CDR3 DNA follows: TGTGCCAGCAGTCCCTATGCAGGCGAGCAGTACTTC. This encodes CASSPYAGEQYF. The chain recombines TRBV6-1 with TRBJ2-7; D gene uncertain. Trimming stripped 5 bases from V and 6 bases from J, with 11 bases between. CDR1 and CDR2 from the germline V gene are MNHNS and SASEGT. This CDR3 has 12 amino acids.

The chain couples TRBV20-1 to TRBJ2-1; 9 positions match TRBD1. With 6 bases clipped from V and 10 bases from J, the junction kept 4 bases outside the gene matches. Germline V gene sequence: CDR1 DFQATT, CDR2 SNEGSKA (reference sequence). This CDR3 spans 11 amino acids. CDR3 nucleotide sequence: TGCAGTGCGACCACAGGGGGCGAGCAGTTCTTC. The encoded protein is CSATTGGEQFF.

The rearrangement joins TRBV4-2 to TRBJ2-6; D is ambiguous. Trimming took 1 base from V and 4 from J, leaving 14 bases between them. The CDR3 spans 17 residues. Germline assignment: CDR1 LGHNA and CDR2 YNFKEQ. CDR3 nucleotide sequence: TGTGCCAGCAGCCAAGTTGGGCGTCTGGCCGGGGCCAACGTCCTGACTTTC. Residues: CASSQVGRLAGANVLTF.

The V call is TRBV6-2 or TRBV6-3, the J call TRBJ2-7; TRBD1 aligns across 9 bases. Germline CDR1 MNHEY, CDR2 SVGEGT. V shed 0 bases and J 5 bases; nucleotides not matched to a gene: 8. The CDR3 spans 16 residues. The CDR3 loop reads CASSYSGGTGNHEQYF. CDR3 coding DNA: TGTGCCAGCAGTTACTCAGGCGGGACAGGGAACCACGAGCAGTACTTC.

The chain couples TRBV7-9 to TRBJ2-5; TRBD2 matches at 10 bases. The CDR3 loop spans 15 amino acids. V was clipped by 5 bases and J by 2 bases; unmatched bases: 5. Germline V gene lookup returns CDR1 SEHNR and CDR2 FQNEAQ (reference sequence). CDR3 nucleotides: TGTGCCAGCAGCCGAACTAGCGGGGCACAAGAGACCCAGTACTTC. Translation gives CASSRTSGAQETQYF.

V usage is TRBV5-6 and J usage is TRBJ1-4, with D uncertain. The germline CDR1 and CDR2 sequences are SGHDT and YYEEEE. CDR3 size: 15 residues. Trimming stripped 1 base from V and 3 bases from J, with 10 bases between. CDR3 sequence (DNA): TGTGCCAGCAGCTTGTTTGGGCGTTCTAATGAAAAACTGTTTTTT. Translation gives CASSLFGRSNEKLFF.

This chain uses TRBV28 with TRBJ2-2; D is undetermined. CDR1 and CDR2 (germline): MDHEN, SYDVKM. This CDR3 is 14 amino acids long. The ends were cut back, 1 base at V and 1 base at J, with 4 bases in the middle. As DNA, the CDR3 is TGTGCCAGCAGTTTATCAGGGAACACCGGGGAGCTGTTTTTT. It is translated as CASSLSGNTGELFF. Combining the CDR3 with reference TRBV28 and TRBJ2-2 gives the whole variable domain DVKVTQSSRYLVKRTGEKVFLECVQDMDHENMFWYRQDPGLGLRLIYFSYDVKMKEKGDIPEGYSVSREKKERFSLILESASTNQTSMYLCASSLSGNTGELFFGEGSRLTVL.

This chain connects TRBV2 to TRBJ1-2; 7 bases map to TRBD1. Germline V gene data show CDR1 as SNHLY and CDR2 as FYNNEI. Unmatched junction bases numbered 4, after V lost 4 bases and J lost 2 bases. The CDR3 extends over 14 amino acids. DNA for the CDR3: TGTGCCAGCAGTGGGGACAGCCTAAACTATGGCTACACCTTC. This translates into CASSGDSLNYGYTF. The whole variable domain, remainder taken from reference TRBV2 and TRBJ1-2, is EPEVTQTPSHQVTQMGQEVILRCVPISNHLYFYWYRQILGQKVEFLVSFYNNEISEKSEIFDDQFSVERPDGSNFTLKIRSTKLEDSAMYFCASSGDSLNYGYTFGSGTRLTVV.

This chain connects TRBV19 to TRBJ2-7; 7 nucleotides match TRBD1. The germline V gene has CDR1 LNHDA and CDR2 SQIVND (reference sequence). V was clipped by 3 bases and J by 3 bases; unmatched bases: 8. The CDR3 totals 15 residues. CDR3: CASSIEGTASYEQYF. Written as DNA, the CDR3 is TGTGCCAGTAGTATCGAGGGGACAGCGAGCTACGAGCAGTACTTC. Complete variable domain (other parts from reference TRBV19 and TRBJ2-7): DGGITQSPKYLFRKEGQNVTLSCEQNLNHDAMYWYRQDPGQGLRLIYYSQIVNDFQKGDIAEGYSVSREKKESFPLTVTSAQKNPTAFYLCASSIEGTASYEQYFGPGTRLTVT.

V and J are TRBV7-9 and TRBJ2-7; D is unclear. Germline loops: CDR1 SEHNR, CDR2 FQNEAQ (reference sequence). This CDR3 contains 12 residues. The germline V and J ends were trimmed by 5 bases and 6 bases, with 11 bases remaining between them. The CDR3 DNA follows: TGTGCCAGCAGCCCTCATACCAGCGAGCAGTACTTC. Its protein product is CASSPHTSEQYF.

V and J are TRBV7-2 and TRBJ2-3; D may be TRBD1 (5 bases). This CDR3 is 16 amino acids long. V was pared by 1 base and J by 3 bases, with 14 bases between. CDR1 and CDR2 (germline): SGHTA, FQGNSA. The CDR3: CASSLEGQHRTDTQYF. CDR3 sequence (DNA): TGTGCCAGCAGCTTAGAGGGGCAACATCGTACAGATACGCAGTATTTT.

V is TRBV5-4 and J is TRBJ2-5, with 10 bases lining up with TRBD2. Germline CDR1 is SGHNT and CDR2 is YYREEE (reference sequence). The CDR3 runs to 15 residues. V lost 4 bases, J lost 4 bases, and 7 bases stayed unmatched. In DNA form, the CDR3 reads TGTGCCAGCAGCCAGAAGGGACTAGCGCGAGAGACCCAGTACTTC. The encoded protein is CASSQKGLARETQYF.